This T cell receptor (beta chain) comes out of a study of Ad26.COV2.S vaccination and SARS-CoV-2 variants. On the study more broadly: Ad26.COV2.S given intramuscularly, once or twice 56 days apart.

TCRdb's copy holds only in-frame clones and misses some; the assay was immunoSEQ multiplex PCR. The sample records around 300,000 clones, around 89% being singletons. As to this clone: What it binds is not known.

Study results and limitations: Reportedly, after vaccination the spike-specific CD8+ and CD4+ T cell responses displayed substantial breadth. The analyses of TCR breadth and depth may have understated the size of total T cell responses.

Germline V gene sequence: CDR1 SGHTA, CDR2 FQGNSA. The CDR3 loop spans 16 amino acids. V lost 1 base and J lost 0; bases outside the gene matches: 4. This sample's treatment: some 20 received Ad26.COV2.S at low or high dose, single or two shots; 5 received placebo; per-sample allocation not given. Sampling happened 63 days after the first vaccine or placebo injection. This TCR came from a person aged 18 to 59 who received the Ad26.COV2.S COVID-19 vaccine or a placebo. The chain is built from TRBV7-2 and TRBJ2-3; TRBD2 matches at 7 bases. Here the sequenced sample was peripheral blood, taken in a trial of Ad26.COV2.S vaccine versus placebo. The CDR3 is CASSLVAGVSTDTQYF. CDR3 coding DNA: TGTGCCAGCAGCTTAGTTGCGGGAGTTAGCACAGATACGCAGTATTTT.